One sample yielded the 5 T cell receptor beta chains listed below, sequenced in a study of shared clonotypes between healthy human individuals. Only in-frame clones appear in the TCRdb table, and some are missing; sequencing was by immunoSEQ multiplex PCR. The sample holds under 1 million clones, 90% to 95% seen once. In the naive CD8 group, cells lacked CD45RO and were positively selected for CCR7, so terminally differentiated effector memory CD45RA+ cells were left out. Sequencing was done on a sample of naive CD8+ T cells sorted from blood. These receptor sequences come from a man aged 25-45 years in good health.

In DNA form, the CDR3 reads TGCAGCGGCCTGGGCAGGGCAGACGGGGAGCTGTTTTTT. This encodes CSGLGRADGELFF. The chain uses TRBV29-1 and TRBJ2-2, with a tentative D call TRBD1 (5 bases). This CDR3 is built from 13 residues. V was clipped by 7 bases and J by 7 bases, with 16 bases between them. The V gene's germline CDR1 is SQVTM and CDR2 ANQGSEA.

The chain employs TRBV4-1 and TRBJ2-7; 7 nucleotides match TRBD1. CDR1 and CDR2 from the germline V gene are MGHRA and YSYEKL. Trimming removed 1 base from V and 3 bases from J; junction bases left unmatched: 9. The CDR3 runs to 16 residues. As DNA, the CDR3 is TGCGCCAGCAGCCAAGTTACGACAGGGAGACTCTACGAGCAGTACTTC. Translated, it gives CASSQVTTGRLYEQYF.

The rearrangement joins TRBV7-9 to TRBJ1-1; weak D call: TRBD1 (5 bases). This CDR3 comprises 17 residues. V was clipped by 3 bases and J by 1 base, with 18 bases between them. Germline-derived CDR1 and CDR2 are SEHNR and FQNEAQ (reference sequence). In DNA, the CDR3 is TGTGCCAGCAGCTTCCCTCTCTCGACAGCCACGAACACTGAAGCTTTCTTT. The encoded protein is CASSFPLSTATNTEAFF.

The gene calls are TRBV11-2 and TRBJ2-2, with D possibly TRBD2 on 5 matching bases. Deletions cut 1 base from V and 4 bases from J, with 13 bases between. CDR1 is SGHAT, CDR2 FQNNGV, per germline. The length of the CDR3 is 16 residues. CDR3 sequence (DNA): TGTGCCAGCAGCTTAGGGTGGCTAGCAGGCACCGGGGAGCTGTTTTTT. It yields the protein CASSLGWLAGTGELFF.

The chain links TRBV5-1 to TRBJ2-7; 10 bases agree with TRBD1. Germline trimming cut 3 bases from V and 6 bases from J; bases unmatched to any gene: 0. CDR3 length: 12 residues. The germline V gene encodes CDR1 SGHRS and CDR2 YFSETQ. CDR3 nucleotides: TGCGCCAGCAGCTGGACAGGGGGCGAGCAGTACTTC. This codes for CASSWTGGEQYF.